The TCR beta chain described here comes from a study of blood T cell repertoires in COVID-19. For the study at large: Donors in the United States, Italy and Spain gave samples during acute or convalescent COVID-19. PBMCs, B-cell-depleted T cells, or T cells provided the cDNA or gDNA that made up the material.

Followed longitudinally, the Seattle patients had been enrolled during active infection. As originally analysed: Amplification with reference gene primers provided the estimates of nucleated cell counts. Assay used: immunoSEQ multiplex PCR; TCRdb lists only in-frame clones, some missing. V and J calls and clone size are those listed in that table; D and trimming were worked out from the DNA. The profile shows tens of thousands of clones, about 83% of them singletons. This clone was detected only a few times. This CDR3 has 15 residues. The ends were cut back, 2 bases at V and 8 bases at J, with 17 bases in the middle. Germline loops: CDR1 ENHRY, CDR2 SYGVKD.

The V gene is TRBV10-3, the J gene TRBJ2-3; D is uncertain. This TCR was recovered from a man between 45 and 60 years old with COVID-19, enrolled during active disease. The sample comprised peripheral blood. CDR3 sequence reads: CAISERLGEFRTQYF. CDR3 DNA sequence: TGTGCCATCAGTGAGCGGCTAGGAGAGTTTCGTACGCAGTATTTT.